The rows below give T cell receptor beta chains drawn from one sample of a study of control samples from healthy donors and cancer patients. Only in-frame clones appear in the TCRdb table, and some are missing; sequencing was by immunoSEQ multiplex PCR. This sample yields about 69,000 clones, of which just under 90% are seen a single time; under 20% belongs to the top ten. Sequencing was carried out using PBMCs. These receptors were collected from a man aged 55-75 years with lung cancer. Both conserved end residues are part of each CDR3. Fields, in order: CDR3 protein, V gene, J gene, D gene, clone size. D genes are given only for firm matches. Clone size, where shown, is once, few, many, or a class for clones that have expanded.

cdr3_aa: CASSTRTGEPDTQYF
v_call: TRBV7-3
j_call: TRBJ2-3
d_call: TRBD1
clone_size: .

cdr3_aa: CASSSFTVNTGELFF
v_call: TRBV7-2
j_call: TRBJ2-2
d_call: .
clone_size: .

cdr3_aa: CASSLGQGRRADTQYF
v_call: TRBV18
j_call: TRBJ2-3
d_call: TRBD1
clone_size: .

cdr3_aa: CASSELTEAFF
v_call: TRBV2
j_call: TRBJ1-1
d_call: .
clone_size: once

cdr3_aa: CASSPGSGRSDTEAFF
v_call: TRBV18
j_call: TRBJ1-1
d_call: .
clone_size: .

cdr3_aa: CAWRVSWIDEQFF
v_call: TRBV30
j_call: TRBJ2-1
d_call: .
clone_size: .

cdr3_aa: CASSQEGQGASGANVLTF
v_call: TRBV4-1
j_call: TRBJ2-6
d_call: TRBD1
clone_size: .

cdr3_aa: CASSYEGQGTDTQYF
v_call: TRBV6-5
j_call: TRBJ2-3
d_call: TRBD1
clone_size: .

cdr3_aa: CAWSVQGTPGELFF
v_call: TRBV30
j_call: TRBJ2-2
d_call: TRBD1
clone_size: few

cdr3_aa: CASSLAGRPFGYGYTF
v_call: TRBV7-9
j_call: TRBJ1-2
d_call: .
clone_size: .

cdr3_aa: CASRPGQGISNSPLHF
v_call: TRBV27
j_call: TRBJ1-6
d_call: TRBD1
clone_size: .

cdr3_aa: CASSYITGNPEKLFF
v_call: TRBV6-5
j_call: TRBJ1-4
d_call: .
clone_size: .

cdr3_aa: CATYSQGGTGPREKLFF
v_call: TRBV7-9
j_call: TRBJ1-4
d_call: .
clone_size: .

cdr3_aa: CAWSGAAEAFF
v_call: TRBV30
j_call: TRBJ1-1
d_call: .
clone_size: once